This TCR beta chain was sequenced for a study of T cell responses to AZD1222 COVID-19 vaccine. As for the study in general: Pooling of second doses given at about 4 or about 12 weeks was done.

This table comes from immunoSEQ multiplex PCR, and its TCRdb copy is limited to in-frame clones, with some not included. This repertoire shows roughly 100,000 clones, roughly 88% found once; its top ten account for around 5.1%. Study-wide results and caveats: No repertoire was sampled before or during the peak T cell response, only after it.

Remarks on this clone: Antigen specificity is unknown. Other nucleotide sequences in the sample specify the same CDR3.

The germline CDR1 and CDR2 sequences are KGHSH and LQKENI. The CDR3 covers 12 residues. The V end was cut by 0 bases, the J end by 1 base, with 0 bases between. The TCR comes from an adult in good health. The J gene is TRBJ1-1, the V gene TRBV18; D is ambiguous. This material consisted of peripheral blood, taken on day 0 of AZD1222 vaccination. The CDR3 nucleotides are TGTGCCAGCTCACCACCGAACACTGAAGCTTTCTTT. This gives the protein CASSPPNTEAFF.